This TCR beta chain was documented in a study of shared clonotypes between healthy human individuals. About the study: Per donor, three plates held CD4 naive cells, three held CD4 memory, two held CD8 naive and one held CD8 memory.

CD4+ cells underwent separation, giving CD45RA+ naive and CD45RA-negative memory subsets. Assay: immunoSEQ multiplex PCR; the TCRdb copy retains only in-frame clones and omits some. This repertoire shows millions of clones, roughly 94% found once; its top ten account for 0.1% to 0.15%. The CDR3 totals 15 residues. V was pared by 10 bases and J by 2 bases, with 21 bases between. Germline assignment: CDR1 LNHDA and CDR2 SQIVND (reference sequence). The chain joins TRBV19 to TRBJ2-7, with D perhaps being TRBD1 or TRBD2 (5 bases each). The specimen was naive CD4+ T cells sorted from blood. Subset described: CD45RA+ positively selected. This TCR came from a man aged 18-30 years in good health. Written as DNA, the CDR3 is TGTGCCACTTCCCCGGGGCTTATCCGAACCTACGAGCAGTACTTC. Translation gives CATSPGLIRTYEQYF.